Listed here are 2 T cell receptor beta chains from one sample, sequenced in a study of shared clonotypes between healthy human individuals. The data were produced by immunoSEQ multiplex PCR, yet TCRdb's version contains in-frame clones alone and is incomplete. Of 2 million to 2.5 million clones detected, around 93% appear once; the ten largest clones hold 0.37%. Sequenced material: naive CD4+ T cells from PBMCs. Subset of the sample: CD45RA+ positively selected. These receptors were obtained from a man younger than 30 in good health. Some clones in this sample may be carry-over from other donors' samples.

This clone was observed a single time. The rearrangement joins TRBV10-3 to TRBJ2-3; 10 bases align to TRBD2. The germline gives CDR1 ENHRY, CDR2 SYGVKD. This CDR3 has 15 residues. The J segment lost 2 bases and the V segment lost 6 bases, leaving 5 bases of the junction unmatched. In DNA form, the CDR3 reads TGTGCCATCAGGAGCCTAGCGGGAGCCACAGATACGCAGTATTTT. Its translation: CAIRSLAGATDTQYF.

The chain combines TRBV7-2 with TRBJ2-3; 10 bases agree with TRBD2. The CDR3 extends over 16 amino acids. The V and J ends lost 3 bases and 6 bases, in that order; junction bases with no gene match: 9. Germline CDR1 reads SGHTA; CDR2 reads FQGNSA. CDR3 loop: CASSFPAGGPLDTQYF. CDR3 nucleotides: TGTGCCAGCAGCTTTCCAGCGGGAGGGCCTTTGGATACGCAGTATTTT.